The 22 T cell receptor beta chains given below trace back to one sample, sequenced in a study of T-cell reconstitution after alpha-beta-depleted transplantation in children. Whole-study findings and limits: A year post-transplant, T-cell counts and diversity derived mostly from newly produced T cells.

Unique molecular identifiers were used in preparing the TCRbeta library. TCRdb re-derived calls from the PCR reads in MiXCR, one entry per CDR3 protein. The sample lists some 300,000 distinct CDR3 sequences; almost 8% were seen once. The antigens for these receptors are not known. The specimen comprised peripheral blood, sampled 360 days after TCRalphabeta/CD19-depleted stem cell transplant. The receptor source for this set is a female patient under 10 years old who had a stem cell transplant for Fanconi anemia, so the T cells may come from the graft donor.

The sample holds many counts of this clonotype. This chain uses TRBV7-6 with TRBJ1-1; possible D gene TRBD1, 5 bases. V lost 1 base and J 0 bases, leaving 9 bases between the germline ends. The CDR3 totals 15 residues. CDR1 is SGHVS and CDR2 is FNYEAQ in the germline V gene. CDR3 coding DNA: TGTGCCAGCAGCTTAGAGCAGGGACTGAACACTGAAGCTTTCTTT. This encodes CASSLEQGLNTEAFF.

This sequence joins TRBV29-1 and TRBJ2-7; D possibly uses TRBD1 or TRBD2 (6 bases each). V was shortened by 3 bases and J by 9 bases, with 18 bases between the two germline ends. The CDR3 loop spans 13 amino acids. The germline gives CDR1 SQVTM, CDR2 ANQGSEA. The DNA for the CDR3 is TGCAGCGTTGATGGGGGGCGATTCGGCGGGCAGTACTTC. It yields the protein CSVDGGRFGGQYF.

V gene TRBV7-2 combines with J gene TRBJ2-1; 10 bases are a match to TRBD2. This CDR3 is 16 amino acids long. The germline V gene encodes CDR1 SGHTA and CDR2 FQGNSA. V lost 1 base to trimming and J lost 9 bases; unmatched junction nucleotides: 9. The CDR3 protein is CASSLVGLAGVGEQFF. The CDR3 bases are TGTGCCAGCAGCTTAGTAGGCCTAGCGGGGGTAGGTGAGCAGTTCTTC.

The genes are TRBV12-3 or TRBV12-4 and TRBJ2-5, with unresolved D. The CDR3 spans 14 residues. V gave up 0 bases and J gave up 4 bases, with 9 bases separating them. CDR3 DNA: TGTGCCAGCAGTTTAGCGATAGTTGGAGAGACCCAGTACTTC. Its translation: CASSLAIVGETQYF.

This clonotype occurred many times. The chain combines TRBV10-3 with TRBJ2-3; D tentatively fits TRBD1 or TRBD2 (5 bases each). V shed 4 bases and J shed 4 bases, with 15 bases lying between them. Germline-derived CDR1 and CDR2 are ENHRY and SYGVKD. The CDR3 has 15 residues. The CDR3 here is CAISGPGTRSDTQYF. In DNA, the CDR3 is TGTGCCATCAGTGGCCCGGGGACGAGGTCAGATACGCAGTATTTT.

In this sample, this clonotype turned up many times. J is TRBJ2-7 and V is TRBV20-1, with D unresolved. The CDR3 has 12 amino acids. Germline lookup yields CDR1 DFQATT and CDR2 SNEGSKA (reference sequence). The V end was cut by 6 bases, the J end by 0 bases, with 9 bases between. The CDR3 sequence is CSALKDSYEQYV. CDR3 DNA: TGCAGTGCCCTGAAGGACTCCTACGAGCAGTACGTC.

This clonotype was seen at least ten times. The chain carries TRBV28 and TRBJ1-4; a possible D gene is TRBD1 (6 bases). Germline CDR1 MDHEN, CDR2 SYDVKM. The CDR3 is made up of 16 amino acids. Deletions cut 4 bases from V and 6 bases from J, with 18 bases between. The CDR3 here is CASSYYPGERDEKLFF. The DNA for the CDR3 is TGTGCCAGCAGTTACTACCCAGGGGAGAGGGATGAAAAACTGTTTTTT.

This clonotype was counted between two and nine times. Here the CDR3 reads CASSRTDTGELFF. The CDR3 nucleotides are TGTGCCAGCAGCAGAACCGACACCGGGGAGCTGTTTTTT. The chain couples TRBV5-5 to TRBJ2-2; D gene ambiguous. The CDR3 runs to 13 residues. Per germline, CDR1 SGHKS and CDR2 YYEKEE (reference sequence). Trimming pared 4 bases from V and 3 bases from J, leaving 7 bases between.

This clonotype was counted many times. The V call is TRBV29-1, the J call TRBJ1-1; 12 positions match TRBD1. Germline-derived CDR1 and CDR2 are SQVTM and ANQGSEA. CDR3 length: 17 amino acids. V was pared by 7 bases and J by 1 base, with 13 bases of the junction left unmatched. DNA of the CDR3: TGCAGCGCCTTGGCGCGGGGACAGGGGGCTAGGAACACTGAAGCTTTCTTT. Its translation is CSALARGQGARNTEAFF.

Only a few counts were recorded for this clonotype. The chain links TRBV12-3 or TRBV12-4 to TRBJ1-2; the D gene is possibly TRBD1 (5 bases). V was shortened by 3 bases and J by 4 bases, with 15 bases between the two germline ends. This CDR3 is 15 amino acids long. CDR3 sequence: CASSFRQTAFYGYTF. CDR3 DNA: TGTGCCAGCAGTTTTAGACAGACCGCGTTCTATGGCTACACCTTC.

This clonotype was found a few times. This chain joins TRBV28 and TRBJ2-7, with D tentatively TRBD1 or TRBD2 (5 bases each). Germline CDR1 MDHEN, CDR2 SYDVKM. The CDR3 runs 15 residues. V was cut by 6 bases and J by 1 base, with 16 bases left in between. CDR3 nucleotide sequence: TGTGCCAGCAGCGGGACGGTTTTTACTTCCTACGAGCAGTACTTC. Translation gives CASSGTVFTSYEQYF.

This clonotype occurred many times. The chain uses TRBV5-1 and TRBJ2-1, with a tentative D call TRBD1 (5 bases). CDR1 is SGHRS and CDR2 is YFSETQ in the germline V gene. Deletions cut 4 bases from V and 12 bases from J, with 11 bases between. There are 11 residues in the CDR3. CDR3 coding DNA: TGCGCCAGCAGCGTAGGGGATGCGCAGTTCTTC. The encoded protein is CASSVGDAQFF.

This clonotype was counted many times. The chain recombines TRBV27 with TRBJ2-2; the D gene is possibly TRBD2 (5 bases). The length of the CDR3 is 17 residues. V was clipped by 7 bases and J by 7 bases, with 25 bases between them. Germline loops: CDR1 MNHEY, CDR2 SMNVEV (reference sequence). For the CDR3, the DNA is TGTGCCAGCAACCTACCCGAGGGAGTAGTAGCAATCGGGGAGCTGTTTTTT. Protein sequence: CASNLPEGVVAIGELFF.

This clonotype appeared many times. This chain joins TRBV2 and TRBJ2-2; TRBD1 aligns across 8 bases. The CDR3 has 14 residues. Germline trimming cut 8 bases from V and 3 bases from J; bases unmatched to any gene: 5. The germline V gene encodes CDR1 SNHLY and CDR2 FYNNEI. The CDR3 sequence is CASGGQGHTGELFF. The CDR3 DNA reads TGTGCCAGCGGAGGACAGGGACACACCGGGGAGCTGTTTTTT.

V usage is TRBV20-1 and J usage is TRBJ2-1, with 9 nucleotides matching TRBD2. The V gene end was trimmed by 4 bases and the J gene end by 7 bases; junction bases not matched to a gene: 5. This CDR3 comprises 13 residues. Germline V CDR1 and CDR2: DFQATT, SNEGSKA (reference sequence). The CDR3 is CSAKGTSRNEQFF. The CDR3 DNA is TGCAGTGCTAAAGGGACTAGCAGGAATGAGCAGTTCTTC.

In its sample, this clonotype was seen many times. V gene TRBV20-1 combines with J gene TRBJ1-3; maybe TRBD1 (5 bases). Trimming pared 4 bases from V and 0 bases from J, leaving 13 bases between. Per the germline V gene, CDR1 is DFQATT and CDR2 is SNEGSKA (reference sequence). The CDR3 spans 15 residues. CDR3 sequence reads: CSATADSYSGNTIYF. The CDR3 DNA follows: TGCAGTGCTACTGCCGACAGCTACTCTGGAAACACCATATATTTT.

This chain uses TRBV7-8 with TRBJ1-5, with 7 bases lining up with TRBD1. Trimming at V came to 2 bases and at J to 7 bases, leaving 11 bases not matched to a gene. The length of the CDR3 is 16 residues. The V gene's germline CDR1 is SGHVS and CDR2 FQNEAQ. The CDR3 here is CASSLRGRGRGQPQHF. CDR3 in DNA: TGTGCCAGCAGCTTACGAGGTAGGGGGCGAGGGCAGCCCCAGCATTTT.

At least ten counts were recorded for this clonotype. This rearrangement joins TRBV28 to TRBJ2-1; the D gene is possibly TRBD2 (5 bases). The germline CDR1 and CDR2 sequences are MDHEN and SYDVKM. V lost 6 bases to trimming and J lost 8 bases, with 17 bases between them. CDR3 size: 14 residues. This chain's CDR3 is CASRRRLGRYEQFF. The CDR3 nucleotides read TGTGCCAGCAGAAGGCGTCTAGGGAGATATGAGCAGTTCTTC.

This clonotype was observed at least ten times. This chain uses TRBV6-2 or TRBV6-3 with TRBJ2-1; TRBD2 matches at 9 bases. CDR3 size: 14 residues. V lost 7 bases to trimming and J lost 2 bases; unmatched junction nucleotides: 3. Germline assignment: CDR1 MNHEY and CDR2 SVGEGT. DNA for the CDR3: TGTGCCAGCACCCCTAGCGGGGCCTACAATGAGCAGTTCTTC. The encoded protein is CASTPSGAYNEQFF.

This clonotype was observed a handful of times. This chain uses TRBV7-2 with TRBJ2-3; the match to TRBD2 covers 12 bases. Trimming removed 5 bases from V and 1 base from J; junction bases left unmatched: 7. Germline V gene data show CDR1 as SGHTA and CDR2 as FQGNSA. The CDR3 spans 17 residues. CDR3 nucleotide sequence: TGTGCCAGCAGCGTTCTAGCGGGAGGGCAGCGCACAGATACGCAGTATTTT. Translating gives CASSVLAGGQRTDTQYF.

The J gene is TRBJ1-2, the V gene TRBV29-1; no definite D call. The CDR3 loop spans 11 amino acids. The ends were cut back, 5 bases at V and 10 bases at J, with 14 bases in the middle. Germline V lookup: CDR1 SQVTM, CDR2 ANQGSEA. The CDR3 reads CSVIGVKDYTF. In DNA form, the CDR3 reads TGCAGCGTTATCGGGGTTAAGGACTACACCTTC.

V and J are TRBV9 and TRBJ2-3; D could derive from TRBD1 or TRBD2 (5 bases each). The ends were cut back, 0 bases at V and 1 base at J, with 9 bases in the middle. Germline V gene sequence: CDR1 SGDLS, CDR2 YYNGEE. The CDR3 consists of 15 residues. CDR3 DNA: TGTGCCAGCAGCGTAGGTGGGGGAGGCACAGATACGCAGTATTTT. Protein product: CASSVGGGGTDTQYF.